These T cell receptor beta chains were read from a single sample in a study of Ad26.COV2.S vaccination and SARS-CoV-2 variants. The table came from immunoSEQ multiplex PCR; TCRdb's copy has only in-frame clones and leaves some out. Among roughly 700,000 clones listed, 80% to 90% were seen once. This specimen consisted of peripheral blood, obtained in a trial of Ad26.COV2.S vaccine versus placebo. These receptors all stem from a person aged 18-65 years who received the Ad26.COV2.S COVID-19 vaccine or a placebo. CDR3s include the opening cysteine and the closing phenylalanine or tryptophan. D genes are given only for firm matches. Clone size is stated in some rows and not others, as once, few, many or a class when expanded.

CDR3 DNA: TGCGCCAGCAGCCAAGAAAGAGCGGGGGCTTCCTACGAGCAGTACTTC; CDR3 protein: CASSQERAGASYEQYF; J gene: TRBJ2-7; clone size: once; V gene: TRBV4-3; D gene: TRBD2; CDR3 length: 16
CDR3 DNA: TGTGCCACCAGTGATCCCGGGACAGGGGGCGACTATGGCTACACCTTC; CDR3 protein: CATSDPGTGGDYGYTF; J gene: TRBJ1-2; clone size: .; V gene: TRBV24-1; D gene: TRBD1; CDR3 length: 16
CDR3 DNA: TGCGCCAGCAGTCTACAGACACTGCTGGTGGGAGATACGCAGTATTTT; CDR3 protein: CASSLQTLLVGDTQYF; J gene: TRBJ2-3; clone size: .; V gene: TRBV5-1; D gene: .; CDR3 length: 16
CDR3 DNA: TGTGCCAGCAGCTTATCGGAGGGTTCACCTGGGGCCAACGTCCTGACTTTC; CDR3 protein: CASSLSEGSPGANVLTF; J gene: TRBJ2-6; clone size: .; V gene: TRBV7-9; D gene: .; CDR3 length: 17
CDR3 DNA: TGTGCCAGCAGCCAACAGCTGAGGTATGGCTACACCTTC; CDR3 protein: CASSQQLRYGYTF; J gene: TRBJ1-2; clone size: .; V gene: TRBV12-3/TRBV12-4; D gene: .; CDR3 length: 13
CDR3 DNA: TGTGCCAGCAGCCAAGTCCTGGCCAACTCTGGAAACACCATATATTTT; CDR3 protein: CASSQVLANSGNTIYF; J gene: TRBJ1-3; clone size: few; V gene: TRBV3-1/TRBV3-2; D gene: .; CDR3 length: 16
CDR3 DNA: TGTGCCAGCAGTGAAGTGCAGGGGCCCGGGGAGACCCAGTACTTC; CDR3 protein: CASSEVQGPGETQYF; J gene: TRBJ2-5; clone size: .; V gene: TRBV2; D gene: .; CDR3 length: 15
CDR3 DNA: TGCGCCAGCAGCCAAGATGGAGATGTAAGGCGGCTTAGGGCTGAAGCTTTCTTT; CDR3 protein: CASSQDGDVRRLRAEAFF; J gene: TRBJ1-1; clone size: .; V gene: TRBV4-3; D gene: .; CDR3 length: 18
CDR3 DNA: TGTGCCAGCAGCTTTAATGAAATGAACACTGAAGCTTTCTTT; CDR3 protein: CASSFNEMNTEAFF; J gene: TRBJ1-1; clone size: .; V gene: TRBV7-9; D gene: .; CDR3 length: 14
CDR3 DNA: TGTGCCAGCAGCCGGGACAGGGGCCAATCAACAAACACCGGGGAGCTGTTTTTT; CDR3 protein: CASSRDRGQSTNTGELFF; J gene: TRBJ2-2; clone size: .; V gene: TRBV3-1/TRBV3-2; D gene: TRBD1; CDR3 length: 18
CDR3 DNA: TGTGCCAGCAGATTGGACAGCTACAATGAGCAGTTCTTC; CDR3 protein: CASRLDSYNEQFF; J gene: TRBJ2-1; clone size: .; V gene: TRBV25-1; D gene: .; CDR3 length: 13
CDR3 DNA: TGTGCCAGCAGGCTTCATCGGGGGAAACTGTTTTTT; CDR3 protein: CASRLHRGKLFF; J gene: TRBJ1-4; clone size: once; V gene: TRBV2; D gene: .; CDR3 length: 12
CDR3 DNA: TGTGCCAGCAGTCTTGACGGCCTTCTGGGCTACACCTTC; CDR3 protein: CASSLDGLLGYTF; J gene: TRBJ1-2; clone size: few; V gene: TRBV2; D gene: .; CDR3 length: 13
CDR3 DNA: TGTGCCAGCAGCCAAGTTGGCTCTGGAAACACCATATATTTT; CDR3 protein: CASSQVGSGNTIYF; J gene: TRBJ1-3; clone size: .; V gene: TRBV14; D gene: .; CDR3 length: 14
CDR3 DNA: TGTGCCAGCAGTTACTCGGGACAGGGAGAGGAGACCCAGTACTTC; CDR3 protein: CASSYSGQGEETQYF; J gene: TRBJ2-5; clone size: .; V gene: TRBV6-5; D gene: TRBD1; CDR3 length: 15
CDR3 DNA: TGTGCCAGCAGTTTTCACCTACTAGCCGAGCAGTACTTC; CDR3 protein: CASSFHLLAEQYF; J gene: TRBJ2-7; clone size: once; V gene: TRBV12-3/TRBV12-4; D gene: .; CDR3 length: 13
CDR3 DNA: TGTGCCACCAGCAGAGGTGGGGCAGGGGGCGAAAATGAAAAACTGTTTTTT; CDR3 protein: CATSRGGAGGENEKLFF; J gene: TRBJ1-4; clone size: once; V gene: TRBV15; D gene: TRBD1; CDR3 length: 17
CDR3 DNA: TGTGCCGGCGGCGGGCAAAGCTCCTACGAGCAGTACTTC; CDR3 protein: CAGGGQSSYEQYF; J gene: TRBJ2-7; clone size: .; V gene: TRBV6-6; D gene: .; CDR3 length: 13
CDR3 DNA: TGTGCCAGCAGCTTACAGGGGGCCTCCACAGATACGCAGTATTTT; CDR3 protein: CASSLQGASTDTQYF; J gene: TRBJ2-3; clone size: .; V gene: TRBV7-3; D gene: TRBD1; CDR3 length: 15
CDR3 DNA: TGTGCCAGCAGCCCCAGGCGGACCGCTGTCACTGAAGCTTTCTTT; CDR3 protein: CASSPRRTAVTEAFF; J gene: TRBJ1-1; clone size: .; V gene: TRBV3-1/TRBV3-2; D gene: .; CDR3 length: 15
CDR3 DNA: TGTGCCAGCGGGGCCCTCGGCACAGATACGCAGTATTTT; CDR3 protein: CASGALGTDTQYF; J gene: TRBJ2-3; clone size: .; V gene: TRBV7-2; D gene: .; CDR3 length: 13
CDR3 DNA: TGTGCCAGCAGTGACCCCGACAGGACAGCTTATGGGGATGAAAAACTGTTTTTT; CDR3 protein: CASSDPDRTAYGDEKLFF; J gene: TRBJ1-4; clone size: once; V gene: TRBV2; D gene: .; CDR3 length: 18
CDR3 DNA: TGTGCCAGCAGCTTAGTCGGGAGGGATGAAGCTTTCTTT; CDR3 protein: CASSLVGRDEAFF; J gene: TRBJ1-1; clone size: .; V gene: TRBV7-9; D gene: .; CDR3 length: 13
CDR3 DNA: TGTGCCAGTAGTATAGAGACTAGCGGGGGGCATTCCCGCACAGATACGCAGTATTTT; CDR3 protein: CASSIETSGGHSRTDTQYF; J gene: TRBJ2-3; clone size: .; V gene: TRBV19; D gene: TRBD2; CDR3 length: 19
CDR3 DNA: TGTGCCACCAGCAGAGCCAGCACTAATGAAAAACTGTTTTTT; CDR3 protein: CATSRASTNEKLFF; J gene: TRBJ1-4; clone size: once; V gene: TRBV15; D gene: .; CDR3 length: 14
CDR3 DNA: TGTGCCAGTAGTGTGCGACAGACAACTAATGAAAAACTGTTTTTT; CDR3 protein: CASSVRQTTNEKLFF; J gene: TRBJ1-4; clone size: .; V gene: TRBV19; D gene: .; CDR3 length: 15
CDR3 DNA: TGTGCCAGCAGTGAAGGACGCAGGGAGGAACATTTT; CDR3 protein: CASSEGRREEHF; J gene: TRBJ1-5; clone size: .; V gene: TRBV2; D gene: .; CDR3 length: 12
CDR3 DNA: TGTGCCAGTAGGCGGATTGTCACGGGACTAGCGGGAGGAACCGGGGAGCTGTTTTTT; CDR3 protein: CASRRIVTGLAGGTGELFF; J gene: TRBJ2-2; clone size: .; V gene: TRBV19; D gene: TRBD2; CDR3 length: 19
CDR3 DNA: TGTGCCAGCAGTTTCGGCAGGGGGCAGGAGCAGTACTTC; CDR3 protein: CASSFGRGQEQYF; J gene: TRBJ2-7; clone size: .; V gene: TRBV12-3/TRBV12-4; D gene: TRBD1; CDR3 length: 13
CDR3 DNA: TGCGCCAGCAGTGATAACCGGGGAGGCCCCCGGTACGAGCAGTACTTC; CDR3 protein: CASSDNRGGPRYEQYF; J gene: TRBJ2-7; clone size: .; V gene: TRBV10-2; D gene: .; CDR3 length: 16
CDR3 DNA: TGTGCCAGCTCACCTCAGGGGAAGAGGGAGACCCAGTACTTC; CDR3 protein: CASSPQGKRETQYF; J gene: TRBJ2-5; clone size: once; V gene: TRBV18; D gene: .; CDR3 length: 14
CDR3 DNA: TGTGCCAGCAGCCCCCTTGGGCTAGCGGGAGGTGAGACCCAGTACTTC; CDR3 protein: CASSPLGLAGGETQYF; J gene: TRBJ2-5; clone size: .; V gene: TRBV3-1/TRBV3-2; D gene: TRBD2; CDR3 length: 16
CDR3 DNA: TGTGCCTGGACTCTCGGACGGGGTGTTAGCACAGATACGCAGTATTTT; CDR3 protein: CAWTLGRGVSTDTQYF; J gene: TRBJ2-3; clone size: .; V gene: TRBV30; D gene: .; CDR3 length: 16
CDR3 DNA: TGTGCCAGCAGATTCTCGGGGGCAGATACGCAGTATTTT; CDR3 protein: CASRFSGADTQYF; J gene: TRBJ2-3; clone size: .; V gene: TRBV27; D gene: .; CDR3 length: 13
CDR3 DNA: TGCGCCAGCAGTCAATCCCGGCCATATTGCTTGGGACTAGCGGGGAGACACGTCTTCTACGAGCAGTACTTC; CDR3 protein: CASSQSRPYCLGLAGRHVFYEQYF; J gene: TRBJ2-7; clone size: few; V gene: TRBV23-1; D gene: TRBD2; CDR3 length: 24
CDR3 DNA: TGTGCCAGCAGTTCTCAGGGTGCTCAGCCCCAGCATTTT; CDR3 protein: CASSSQGAQPQHF; J gene: TRBJ1-5; clone size: .; V gene: TRBV6-5; D gene: .; CDR3 length: 13
CDR3 DNA: TGCGCCAGCAGCGAAACAGGAATAGGTGAGCAGTACTTC; CDR3 protein: CASSETGIGEQYF; J gene: TRBJ2-7; clone size: .; V gene: TRBV5-1; D gene: .; CDR3 length: 13
CDR3 DNA: TGTGCCAGCAATGGGGCTTACTCCTACGAGCAGTACTTC; CDR3 protein: CASNGAYSYEQYF; J gene: TRBJ2-7; clone size: .; V gene: TRBV2; D gene: .; CDR3 length: 13
CDR3 DNA: TGTGCCAGCTCACCGACTAGCGGGGGCTCTTATAATGAGCAGTTCTTC; CDR3 protein: CASSPTSGGSYNEQFF; J gene: TRBJ2-1; clone size: .; V gene: TRBV18; D gene: TRBD2; CDR3 length: 16
CDR3 DNA: TGTGCCAGCAGTTTTAGTTACAGGGGAAGCTCCTACAATGAGCAGTTCTTC; CDR3 protein: CASSFSYRGSSYNEQFF; J gene: TRBJ2-1; clone size: .; V gene: TRBV27; D gene: TRBD1; CDR3 length: 17
CDR3 DNA: TGTGCCAGCACCTCAAGACAGGTGTTCACCGGGGAGCTGTTTTTT; CDR3 protein: CASTSRQVFTGELFF; J gene: TRBJ2-2; clone size: .; V gene: TRBV27; D gene: .; CDR3 length: 15
CDR3 DNA: TGTGCCAGCAGCAAGGACTCGTTCTCCTACAATGAGCAGTTCTTC; CDR3 protein: CASSKDSFSYNEQFF; J gene: TRBJ2-1; clone size: .; V gene: TRBV5-6; D gene: .; CDR3 length: 15
CDR3 DNA: TGCGCCAGCAGCTTGGGGATTTCGATGGGGGCAGATACGCAGTATTTT; CDR3 protein: CASSLGISMGADTQYF; J gene: TRBJ2-3; clone size: .; V gene: TRBV5-1; D gene: .; CDR3 length: 16
CDR3 DNA: TGTGCCAGCAGCCAAGAGGGGTATTACGAGCAGTACTTC; CDR3 protein: CASSQEGYYEQYF; J gene: TRBJ2-7; clone size: .; V gene: TRBV3-1/TRBV3-2; D gene: .; CDR3 length: 13
CDR3 DNA: TGTGCCAGCAGCCCCTGGGAGACCCAGTACTTC; CDR3 protein: CASSPWETQYF; J gene: TRBJ2-5; clone size: once; V gene: TRBV12-3/TRBV12-4; D gene: .; CDR3 length: 11
CDR3 DNA: TGCGCCAGCAGCCAAGATACGGCAGACTATGGCTACACCTTC; CDR3 protein: CASSQDTADYGYTF; J gene: TRBJ1-2; clone size: .; V gene: TRBV4-3; D gene: .; CDR3 length: 14
CDR3 DNA: TGCGCCAGCAGTACCCCCGGGACGAGCAACAATGAGCAGTTCTTC; CDR3 protein: CASSTPGTSNNEQFF; J gene: TRBJ2-1; clone size: .; V gene: TRBV10-2; D gene: .; CDR3 length: 15
CDR3 DNA: TGTGCCAGCCCGGACAGGAACACTGAAGCTTTCTTT; CDR3 protein: CASPDRNTEAFF; J gene: TRBJ1-1; clone size: .; V gene: TRBV2; D gene: .; CDR3 length: 12
CDR3 DNA: TGCGCCAGCAGCATTCAGGGAAGGGTCGGGGAAAAACTGTTTTTT; CDR3 protein: CASSIQGRVGEKLFF; J gene: TRBJ1-4; clone size: .; V gene: TRBV5-1; D gene: .; CDR3 length: 15
CDR3 DNA: TGTGCCAGCAGGCGGGCCTTAGCCAGCACTGAAGCTTTCTTT; CDR3 protein: CASRRALASTEAFF; J gene: TRBJ1-1; clone size: .; V gene: TRBV2; D gene: .; CDR3 length: 14
CDR3 DNA: TGCGCCAGCAGCTTGGTGGCTCAGGCGATAAATGAGCAGTTCTTC; CDR3 protein: CASSLVAQAINEQFF; J gene: TRBJ2-1; clone size: .; V gene: TRBV5-1; D gene: .; CDR3 length: 15
CDR3 DNA: TGTGCCAGCAGTTACAGACAGGTTTACTATGGCTACACCTTC; CDR3 protein: CASSYRQVYYGYTF; J gene: TRBJ1-2; clone size: once; V gene: TRBV6-2/TRBV6-3; D gene: .; CDR3 length: 14
CDR3 DNA: TGTGCCAGCGCCAACCGGGACAGGGTAGGGACCGGGGAGCTGTTTTTT; CDR3 protein: CASANRDRVGTGELFF; J gene: TRBJ2-2; clone size: .; V gene: TRBV27; D gene: TRBD1; CDR3 length: 16
CDR3 DNA: TGCAGCGTTGAAGTAGGCGGGAAGGAGACCCAGTACTTC; CDR3 protein: CSVEVGGKETQYF; J gene: TRBJ2-5; clone size: .; V gene: TRBV29-1; D gene: .; CDR3 length: 13
CDR3 DNA: TGCGCCAGCAGTGAGGCAGGGACCTCCTACGAGCAGTACTTC; CDR3 protein: CASSEAGTSYEQYF; J gene: TRBJ2-7; clone size: .; V gene: TRBV10-2; D gene: .; CDR3 length: 14
CDR3 DNA: TGTGCCACCTTGTACCAAGAGACCCAGTACTTC; CDR3 protein: CATLYQETQYF; J gene: TRBJ2-5; clone size: .; V gene: TRBV10-3; D gene: .; CDR3 length: 11
CDR3 DNA: TGTGCCAGCAGTGCAGGGAATTTCAATCAGCCCCAGCATTTT; CDR3 protein: CASSAGNFNQPQHF; J gene: TRBJ1-5; clone size: once; V gene: TRBV2; D gene: .; CDR3 length: 14
CDR3 DNA: TGTGCCAGCAGTTTACACCGGACAGGGCTGGGCACCGGGGAGCTGTTTTTT; CDR3 protein: CASSLHRTGLGTGELFF; J gene: TRBJ2-2; clone size: .; V gene: TRBV27; D gene: TRBD1; CDR3 length: 17
CDR3 DNA: TGTGCCAGCACCCCAGGAGGGCGCAACTATGGCTACACCTTC; CDR3 protein: CASTPGGRNYGYTF; J gene: TRBJ1-2; clone size: .; V gene: TRBV6-5; D gene: .; CDR3 length: 14
CDR3 DNA: TGCAGCGTCCGGCTAGCCTACGAGCAGTACTTC; CDR3 protein: CSVRLAYEQYF; J gene: TRBJ2-7; clone size: .; V gene: TRBV29-1; D gene: .; CDR3 length: 11